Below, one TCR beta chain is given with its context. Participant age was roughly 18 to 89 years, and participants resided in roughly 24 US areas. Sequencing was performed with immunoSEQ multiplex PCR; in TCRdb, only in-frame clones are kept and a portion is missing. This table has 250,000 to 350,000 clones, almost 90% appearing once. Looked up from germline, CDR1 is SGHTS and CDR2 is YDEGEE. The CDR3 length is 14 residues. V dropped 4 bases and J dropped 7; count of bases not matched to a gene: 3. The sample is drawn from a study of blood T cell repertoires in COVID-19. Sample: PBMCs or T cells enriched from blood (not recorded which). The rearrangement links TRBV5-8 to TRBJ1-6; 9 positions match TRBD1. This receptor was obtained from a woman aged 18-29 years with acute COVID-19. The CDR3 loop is CASSQGQGNSPLHF. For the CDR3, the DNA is TGTGCCAGCAGCCAGGGACAGGGCAATTCACCCCTCCACTTT.